A single sample gave rise to the 19 T cell receptor beta chains below, sequenced in a study of blood T cell repertoires in COVID-19. Libraries were prepared by immunoSEQ multiplex PCR; TCRdb keeps only in-frame clonotypes and omits some of them. The sample has fewer than 450,000 clones; roughly 88% are singletons. The sequenced material came from PBMCs or T cells enriched from blood (not recorded which). The receptors were gathered from a woman aged 35 to 49 with acute COVID-19.

The rearrangement joins TRBV23-1 to TRBJ1-1; D is uncertain. TRBV23-1 is classed as an ORF, of uncertain function. This CDR3 is 15 amino acids long. The V end was cut by 6 bases, the J end by 1 base, with 15 bases between. The CDR3 sequence: CASSEPRSGNTEAFF. The DNA of the CDR3 is TGCGCCAGCAGCGAACCAAGGTCGGGGAACACTGAAGCTTTCTTT.

The genes are TRBV18 and TRBJ1-6, with 10 positions matching TRBD1. The V segment lost 2 bases and the J segment 11 bases; nucleotides outside the gene matches: 9. CDR1 KGHSH and CDR2 LQKENI come from the germline V gene. The CDR3 runs to 16 residues. CDR3 residues: CASSPYGGTGEAPLHF. As DNA, the CDR3 is TGTGCCAGCTCACCATATGGTGGGACAGGGGAAGCACCCCTCCACTTT. Full variable domain (remainder filled in from reference TRBV18 and TRBJ1-6): NAGVMQNPRHLVRRRGQEARLRCSPMKGHSHVYWYRQLPEEGLKFMVYLQKENIIDESGMPKERFSAEFPKEGPSILRIQQVVRGDSAAYFCASSPYGGTGEAPLHFGNGTRLTVT.

This chain connects TRBV10-3 to TRBJ1-4, with D perhaps matching TRBD1 (5 bases). Germline values: CDR1 ENHRY, CDR2 SYGVKD. V lost 10 bases to trimming and J lost 7 bases, with 16 bases between them. The CDR3 consists of 13 residues. The CDR3 sequence is CATRTGEGEKLFF. CDR3 nucleotide sequence: TGTGCCACAAGGACGGGGGAAGGTGAAAAACTGTTTTTT.

This clone was recorded only once. CDR3 nucleotide sequence: TGTGCCAGCAGCTTGGTGGGACAGGGGGTATTGATTCAGTACTTC. Its protein product is CASSLVGQGVLIQYF. This rearrangement joins TRBV5-8 to TRBJ2-4, with TRBD1 matching 11 bases. The CDR3 contains 15 residues. Germline assignment: CDR1 SGHTS and CDR2 YDEGEE. The V and J ends lost 0 bases and 10 bases, in that order; junction bases with no gene match: 6.

In its sample, this clone was seen once. This chain links TRBV3-1 (or the pseudogene TRBV3-2) with TRBJ2-3; D call uncertain. The CDR3 spans 13 residues. Per the germline V gene, CDR1 is LGHDT and CDR2 is YNNKEL (reference sequence). The V gene lost 4 bases and the J gene lost 0 bases, with 5 bases spanning the gap. The CDR3 nucleotides read TGTGCCAGCAGCCTCAAAAGCACAGATACGCAGTATTTT. Translated, it gives CASSLKSTDTQYF.

This chain joins TRBV13 and TRBJ2-7, with D unresolved. The germline gives CDR1 PRHDT, CDR2 FYEKMQ (reference sequence). The CDR3 is made up of 14 amino acids. Trimming removed 4 bases from V and 5 bases from J, with 15 bases in between. The CDR3 DNA sequence: TGTGCCAGCAGCTCCATCAAGCTACCTAACGAGCAGTACTTC. Translating it yields CASSSIKLPNEQYF.

This sequence joins TRBV5-1 and TRBJ1-2, with 7 positions matching TRBD1. Trimming removed 1 base from V and 7 bases from J; junction bases left unmatched: 1. CDR1 and CDR2 (germline): SGHRS, YFSETQ. The CDR3 runs 12 residues. The DNA for the CDR3 is TGCGCCAGCAGCTTGCAGGGGGGTGGCTACACCTTC. It is translated as CASSLQGGGYTF.

This clone was seen a single time. The rearrangement joins TRBV4-1 to TRBJ1-4, with D perhaps matching TRBD1 (5 bases). Germline assignment: CDR1 MGHRA and CDR2 YSYEKL. This CDR3 has 14 amino acids. V lost 4 bases and J lost 6, with 12 bases in between. DNA for the CDR3: TGCGCCAGCAGCCCCCAGGGCGTTGATGAAAAACTGTTTTTT. Amino acids: CASSPQGVDEKLFF.

J is TRBJ2-4 and V is TRBV29-1; 8 bases agree with TRBD1. CDR1 SQVTM and CDR2 ANQGSEA come from the germline V gene. The trim removed 6 bases at V and 6 bases at J, leaving 7 bases unmatched. This CDR3 comprises 13 residues. CDR3 amino acids: CSVMDRVVNIQYF. The CDR3 bases are TGCAGCGTCATGGACAGGGTGGTAAACATTCAGTACTTC. Full variable domain (rest looked up from reference TRBV29-1 and TRBJ2-4): SAVISQKPSRDICQRGTSLTIQCQVDSQVTMMFWYRQQPGQSLTLIATANQGSEATYESGFVIDKFPISRPNLTFSTLTVSNMSPEDSSIYLCSVMDRVVNIQYFGAGTRLSVL.

This clone was recorded only once. The rearrangement links TRBV25-1 to TRBJ1-2; TRBD1 matches at 7 bases. The CDR3 runs to 13 residues. From germline, CDR1 is MGHDK and CDR2 SYGVNS. J gave up 10 bases and V 3 bases, and 8 bases lay outside the gene matches. The CDR3 DNA reads as TGTGCCAGCAGTGAGGCAGGGGGAAGTATCTACACCTTC. Translation: CASSEAGGSIYTF.

The chain is built from TRBV5-1 and TRBJ2-7; the match to TRBD2 covers 11 bases. The CDR3 contains 16 residues. V shed 2 bases, J shed 3 bases, and the junction held 7 bases outside the gene matches. CDR1 and CDR2 from the germline V gene are SGHRS and YFSETQ. The CDR3 DNA follows: TGCGCCAGCAGCTTAAAAACTAGCGGGGGTTTCTACGAGCAGTACTTC. It yields the protein CASSLKTSGGFYEQYF.

V is TRBV10-2 and J is TRBJ1-4, with 11 bases identical to TRBD1. V was clipped by 6 bases and J by 6 bases; unmatched bases: 6. There are 15 residues in the CDR3. Germline loops: CDR1 WSHSY, CDR2 SAAADI. The CDR3 DNA reads as TGCGCCAGCAGATCCCCGGGACAGGGGGATGAAAAACTGTTTTTT. The encoded protein is CASRSPGQGDEKLFF.

The V and J genes are TRBV10-3 and TRBJ1-5; weak D call: TRBD1 (5 bases). V dropped 0 bases and J dropped 6 bases, with 9 bases sitting between them. The CDR3 sequence is 14 residues long. Germline lookup yields CDR1 ENHRY and CDR2 SYGVKD. The CDR3 DNA reads as TGTGCCATCAGTGAGTCTACAGGAGCTCAGCCCCAGCATTTT. Protein sequence: CAISESTGAQPQHF.

The genes are TRBV27 and TRBJ1-6; D possibly corresponds to TRBD1 (5 bases). The V end was cut by 3 bases, the J end by 11 bases, with 11 bases between. Germline V gives CDR1 MNHEY, CDR2 SMNVEV (reference sequence). The CDR3 is 13 residues long. The CDR3 loop is CASSFAIQAPLHF. CDR3 nucleotides: TGTGCCAGCAGTTTCGCTATACAGGCACCCCTCCACTTT.

This clone occurred once. The V and J genes are TRBV18 and TRBJ1-2; TRBD1 aligns across 11 bases. Unmatched junction bases numbered 4, after V lost 3 bases and J lost 4 bases. Germline values: CDR1 KGHSH, CDR2 LQKENI. This CDR3 comprises 15 residues. The CDR3 spells CASSPQGQGVYGYTF. CDR3 DNA: TGTGCCAGCTCACCTCAGGGACAGGGGGTCTATGGCTACACCTTC.

The gene calls are TRBV7-2 and TRBJ1-4; D might be TRBD1 (5 bases). The length of the CDR3 is 17 residues. Trimming took off 1 base at V and 11 bases at J, with 23 bases between the two ends. Germline V CDR1 and CDR2: SGHTA, FQGNSA. In DNA form, the CDR3 reads TGTGCCAGCAGCTTAGGATCGGTGGGTGGGGGGTTGTCGAAACTGTTTTTT. It specifies CASSLGSVGGGLSKLFF.

This chain connects TRBV18 to TRBJ1-1; weak D call: TRBD1 (5 bases). The CDR3 covers 15 residues. V was clipped by 3 bases and J by 0 bases, with 11 bases between them. Germline values: CDR1 KGHSH, CDR2 LQKENI. DNA of the CDR3: TGTGCCAGCTCACCGGAGGGGCCCATGAACACTGAAGCTTTCTTT. This encodes CASSPEGPMNTEAFF.

The CDR3 region is CASSLIAGQSGELFF. Here the CDR3 DNA reads TGCGCCAGCAGCTTGATAGCGGGGCAGTCCGGGGAGCTGTTTTTT. The gene calls are TRBV5-1 and TRBJ2-2, with TRBD2 matching 8 bases. The V segment lost 1 base and the J segment 6 bases; nucleotides outside the gene matches: 5. The CDR3 loop spans 15 amino acids. Germline CDR1 reads SGHRS; CDR2 reads YFSETQ.

This sequence joins TRBV6-1 and TRBJ1-2; D ambiguous. This CDR3 has 16 amino acids. Germline loops: CDR1 MNHNS, CDR2 SASEGT. Trimming shortened V by 0 bases and J by 8 bases, and 19 bases separated the two germline ends. The chain's CDR3 is CASSEAGVSGRGGYTF. The CDR3 region has the DNA TGTGCCAGCAGTGAAGCGGGTGTGAGCGGCCGAGGGGGCTACACCTTC.